This T cell receptor beta chain was observed in a study of shared clonotypes between healthy human individuals. Repertoires were generated with immunoSEQ multiplex PCR, while TCRdb's copy carries only in-frame clones and drops some. Here the sample spans under 150,000 clones, around two thirds being singletons. V was clipped by 1 base and J by 1 base, with 4 bases between them. Germline V lookup: CDR1 SGHAT, CDR2 FQDESV (reference sequence). CDR3 length: 13 residues. The gene calls are TRBV11-1 and TRBJ2-5; D is unresolved. Input material: memory CD8+ T cells sorted from blood. Subset given: CD45RO+ cells pooled with CCR7-negative TemRA cells. The origin of this receptor is a woman aged 25-40 years in good health. CDR3 nucleotides: TGTGCCAGCAGCTTAGTCCGCCAAGAGACCCAGTACTTC. Translating gives CASSLVRQETQYF.